One and the same sample provided the 21 T cell receptor beta chains below, sequenced in a study of beta chain features in type 1 diabetes. The investigators reverse transcribed all of the isolated RNA, so they sequenced expressed TCRB transcripts. Sequencing used immunoSEQ multiplex PCR; TCRdb keeps in-frame clones, though not all of them. The sample lists 200,000 to 250,000 clones; about 9.3% were seen once. Sequencing was carried out using naive CD4+ T cells from blood. The receptors shown here come from a woman between 18 and 29 years old in good health.

J is TRBJ2-1 and V is TRBV29-1; TRBD2 might be the D (6 bases). The CDR3 extends over 16 amino acids. Trimming cost V 0 bases and J 0 bases, with 12 bases left between them. Germline CDR1 is SQVTM and CDR2 is ANQGSEA. The CDR3 bases are TGCAGCGTTGAAGATCTAGCGCAGAGCTCCTACAATGAGCAGTTCTTC. This encodes CSVEDLAQSSYNEQFF.

This clone was counted only a few times. The genes are TRBV5-1 and TRBJ1-2; the D is unclear. The V gene's germline CDR1 is SGHRS and CDR2 YFSETQ. The ends were cut back, 0 bases at V and 5 bases at J, with 8 bases in the middle. There are 13 residues in the CDR3. The CDR3 DNA reads as TGCGCCAGCAGCTTGGGGACTCCTTATGGCTACACCTTC. Its protein product is CASSLGTPYGYTF.

This clone was counted a few times. The chain uses TRBV7-3 and TRBJ1-2; 7 bases map to TRBD1. The CDR3 contains 13 residues. Per the germline V gene, CDR1 is SGHTA and CDR2 is FQGTGA. The V gene end was trimmed by 5 bases and the J gene end by 2 bases; junction bases not matched to a gene: 2. The CDR3 protein is CASSPDRNYGYTF. The CDR3 DNA reads TGTGCCAGCAGCCCGGACAGGAACTATGGCTACACCTTC.

This clone has only a few counts. The chain links TRBV29-1 to TRBJ1-1, with D possibly TRBD1 on 6 matching bases. In germline, CDR1 is SQVTM, CDR2 ANQGSEA. The CDR3 totals 15 residues. The V end lost 1 base, the J end lost 5 bases, and 17 bases lay between the germline ends. CDR3 nucleotides: TGCAGCGTTGAAGCTTCCTCCAGGGGCGGAACTGAAGCTTTCTTT. Protein product: CSVEASSRGGTEAFF.

The chain recombines TRBV5-1 with TRBJ2-1; 12 bases agree with TRBD2. The V and J ends lost 5 bases and 5 bases, in that order; junction bases with no gene match: 2. Germline V CDR1 and CDR2: SGHRS, YFSETQ. The CDR3 contains 14 residues. CDR3 region: CASRLAGGNNEQFF. CDR3 DNA sequence: TGCGCCAGCAGACTAGCGGGAGGAAACAATGAGCAGTTCTTC.

V usage is TRBV25-1 and J usage is TRBJ1-2; 8 positions agree with TRBD1. Trimming removed 4 bases from V and 1 base from J; junction bases left unmatched: 8. CDR1 MGHDK and CDR2 SYGVNS come from the germline V gene. The length of the CDR3 is 16 residues. CDR3 loop: CASSGYGQGINYGYTF. Here the CDR3 DNA reads TGTGCCAGCAGTGGGTACGGACAGGGTATTAACTATGGCTACACCTTC.

This clone has just a few counts. The chain recombines TRBV19 with TRBJ2-1; D might be TRBD1 (6 bases). The CDR3 is 15 amino acids. V gave up 5 bases and J gave up 3 bases, with 14 bases separating them. CDR1 is LNHDA, CDR2 SQIVND, per germline (reference sequence). The chain's CDR3 is CASSSTGTHYNEQFF. CDR3 nucleotides: TGTGCCAGTAGTTCTACCGGGACACACTACAATGAGCAGTTCTTC.

This clone turned up a few times. The genes are TRBV5-1 and TRBJ1-1; unclear D gene. V was shortened by 4 bases and J by 4 bases, with 14 bases between the two germline ends. The CDR3 covers 14 residues. Germline lookup yields CDR1 SGHRS and CDR2 YFSETQ. In nucleotides, the CDR3 is TGCGCCAGCAGCCCACGACGGGTCGGCACTGAAGCTTTCTTT. Protein product: CASSPRRVGTEAFF.

This clone has more than one count but fewer than ten. The DNA is omitted, as the CDR3 cannot be located on it reliably, and the CDR3 follows TCRdb's listing. The chain combines TRBV21-1 with TRBJ2-2; TRBD1 was called by the table and not checked on the DNA. TRBV21-1 is classified as a pseudogene. The length of the CDR3 is 17 amino acids, counting both ends. The CDR3 here is CASSKVGGGANTGELFF.

Only a few counts were recorded for this clone. This rearrangement joins TRBV5-1 to TRBJ2-7; weak D call: TRBD1 (6 bases). V was pared by 0 bases and J by 6 bases, with 10 bases between. Germline V gene sequence: CDR1 SGHRS, CDR2 YFSETQ. CDR3 length: 13 residues. As DNA, the CDR3 is TGCGCCAGCAGCTTGGGACAGGCGGGCGAGCAGTACTTC. It is translated as CASSLGQAGEQYF.

In this sample, this clone turned up a few times. V is TRBV7-9 and J is TRBJ2-7, with 7 bases aligning to TRBD2. This CDR3 contains 14 residues. The germline gives CDR1 SEHNR, CDR2 FQNEAQ (reference sequence). Unmatched junction bases numbered 7, after V lost 1 base and J lost 7 bases. As DNA, the CDR3 is TGTGCCAGCAGCTTAGAGGGAAAAGCGGGGGAGCAGTACTTC. Residues: CASSLEGKAGEQYF.

The J gene is TRBJ2-1, the V gene TRBV19, with 13 bases lining up with TRBD2. The CDR3 has 17 residues. Germline CDR1 reads LNHDA; CDR2 reads SQIVND (reference sequence). With 4 bases clipped from V and 7 bases from J, the junction kept 10 bases outside the gene matches. The chain's CDR3 is CASSTASGTSGNNEQFF. The DNA for the CDR3 is TGTGCCAGTAGTACCGCCTCCGGGACTAGCGGGAATAATGAGCAGTTCTTC.

The chain joins TRBV5-1 to TRBJ2-1, with unresolved D. This CDR3 has 12 amino acids. V lost 7 bases to trimming and J lost 7 bases, with 12 bases between them. CDR1 is SGHRS, CDR2 YFSETQ, per germline. CDR3 bases: TGCGCCAGCCGTGAGTTCGAGAATGAGCAGTTCTTC. This translates into CASREFENEQFF.

The genes are TRBV18 and TRBJ2-1; no firm D call. The V end lost 6 bases, the J end lost 5 bases, and 11 bases lay between the germline ends. The CDR3 spans 13 residues. Per the germline V gene, CDR1 is KGHSH and CDR2 is LQKENI. For the CDR3, the DNA is TGTGCCAGCTCCCTTCTATTAAACAATGAGCAGTTCTTC. As protein: CASSLLLNNEQFF.

This chain joins TRBV5-1 and TRBJ1-2, with TRBD1 matching 9 bases. CDR1 and CDR2 (germline): SGHRS, YFSETQ. After removal of 3 bases from V and 0 bases from J, the junction contained 6 bases not matched to a gene. The CDR3 runs 16 residues. CDR3 residues: CASSSSGTGTNYGYTF. Here the CDR3 DNA reads TGCGCCAGCAGCTCCTCAGGGACAGGGACTAACTATGGCTACACCTTC.

This clone has only a few counts. The chain carries TRBV5-1 and TRBJ2-3, with a weak D call TRBD1 (5 bases). The V end was cut by 7 bases, the J end by 0 bases, with 18 bases between. The CDR3 is made up of 16 amino acids. Germline V gene sequence: CDR1 SGHRS, CDR2 YFSETQ. The DNA of the CDR3 is TGCGCCAGCGTGGCAGGGCTCGCCTCTAGCACAGATACGCAGTATTTT. Translating it yields CASVAGLASSTDTQYF. The full variable domain, with the rest looked up from reference TRBV5-1 and TRBJ2-3, is KAGVTQTPRYLIKTRGQQVTLSCSPISGHRSVSWYQQTPGQGLQFLFEYFSETQRNKGNFPGRFSGRQFSNSRSEMNVSTLELGDSALYLCASVAGLASSTDTQYFGPGTRLTVL.

Many counts were recorded for this clone. The rearrangement links TRBV7-3 to TRBJ2-6, with D tentatively TRBD1 (6 bases). Trimming stripped 5 bases from V and 1 base from J, with 9 bases between. This CDR3 region has 15 residues. Germline V gene lookup returns CDR1 SGHTA and CDR2 FQGTGA. Here the CDR3 DNA reads TGTGCCAGCAGCCAAACAGGGTCTGGGGCCAACGTCCTGACTTTC. Amino acids: CASSQTGSGANVLTF.

There are a few counts of this clone. The chain is built from TRBV9 and TRBJ1-2; D is perhaps TRBD1 (5 bases). This CDR3 is built from 13 residues. Trimming took 3 bases from V and 3 from J, leaving 9 bases between them. Germline CDR1 and CDR2: SGDLS and YYNGEE. The CDR3 DNA reads TGTGCCAGCAGCGCCAGGGTTGACTATGGCTACACCTTC. Its translation is CASSARVDYGYTF. The full variable domain, completed using reference TRBV9 and TRBJ1-2, is DSGVTQTPKHLITATGQRVTLRCSPRSGDLSVYWYQQSLDQGLQFLIQYYNGEERAKGNILERFSAQQFPDLHSELNLSSLELGDSALYFCASSARVDYGYTFGSGTRLTVV.

This clone has only one observation. The rearrangement links TRBV5-1 to TRBJ2-1; 12 bases fit TRBD1. The germline gives CDR1 SGHRS, CDR2 YFSETQ. J was trimmed by 6 bases and V by 4 bases; bases with no gene match: 2. The CDR3 loop spans 14 amino acids. This CDR3 is CASSPGQGANEQFF. The CDR3 coding sequence is TGCGCCAGCAGCCCGGGACAGGGGGCCAATGAGCAGTTCTTC.

This clone came up a few times. The rearrangement uses TRBV7-2 and TRBJ1-3; tentative D call: TRBD1 (6 bases). Per germline, CDR1 SGHTA and CDR2 FQGNSA. The CDR3 consists of 16 residues. Trimming removed 3 bases from V and 2 bases from J, with 14 bases in between. In nucleotides, the CDR3 is TGTGCCAGCAGCTTTTCCGTACAGGGTACTGGAAACACCATATATTTT. Its translation: CASSFSVQGTGNTIYF.

This clone was seen repeatedly, ten times or more. V usage is TRBV7-9 and J usage is TRBJ1-1, with 8 nucleotides matching TRBD1. Trimming at V came to 2 bases and at J to 1 base, leaving 6 bases not matched to a gene. The CDR3 length is 16 residues. Per the germline V gene, CDR1 is SEHNR and CDR2 is FQNEAQ (reference sequence). In DNA, the CDR3 is TGTGCCAGCAGCTTAACTTCGGGGACAGGGAACACTGAAGCTTTCTTT. Encoded protein: CASSLTSGTGNTEAFF. The entire variable domain, with the rest obtained from reference TRBV7-9 and TRBJ1-1, is as follows: DTGVSQNPRHKITKRGQNVTFRCDPISEHNRLYWYRQTLGQGPEFLTYFQNEAQLEKSRLLSDRFSAERPKGSFSTLEIQRTEQGDSAMYLCASSLTSGTGNTEAFFGQGTRLTVV.